This TCR beta chain was observed in a study of PD-L1 blockade in urothelial cancer. Overall study: Individuals in the cohort had been given 0 to 3 earlier chemotherapy regimens. Among blood samples, the median T cell count was some 140,000.

Patients' urothelial carcinoma was locally advanced or metastatic. Sample numbers ranged from 1 to 8 per patient, encompassing pretreatment and on-treatment collections. Libraries were prepared by immunoSEQ multiplex PCR; TCRdb keeps only in-frame clonotypes and omits some of them. The sample holds about 37,000 clones, 82% seen once. This TCR derives from a man in his sixties with urothelial cancer. Sequencing was performed on PBMCs, taken around atezolizumab (anti-PD-L1) treatment.

The CDR3, as DNA: TGTGCCAGCGCTTTAGGGGGGGACGGCTCCTACGAGCAGTACTTC. It translates to CASALGGDGSYEQYF. The J gene is TRBJ2-7, the V gene TRBV28; D may be TRBD2 (7 bases). Germline V lookup: CDR1 MDHEN, CDR2 SYDVKM. Trimming removed 8 bases at V and 0 bases at J, with 17 bases between. The CDR3 totals 15 residues.